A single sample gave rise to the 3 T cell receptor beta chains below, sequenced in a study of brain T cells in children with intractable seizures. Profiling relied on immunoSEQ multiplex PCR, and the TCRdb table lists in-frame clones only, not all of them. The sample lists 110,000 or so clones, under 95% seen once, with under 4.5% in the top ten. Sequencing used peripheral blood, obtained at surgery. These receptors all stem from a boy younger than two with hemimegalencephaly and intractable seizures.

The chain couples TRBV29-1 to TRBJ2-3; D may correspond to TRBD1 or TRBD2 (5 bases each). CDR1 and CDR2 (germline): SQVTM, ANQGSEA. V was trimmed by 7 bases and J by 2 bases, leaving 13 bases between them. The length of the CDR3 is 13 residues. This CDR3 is CSARGRVTDTQYF. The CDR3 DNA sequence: TGCAGCGCCCGGGGCAGGGTCACAGATACGCAGTATTTT.

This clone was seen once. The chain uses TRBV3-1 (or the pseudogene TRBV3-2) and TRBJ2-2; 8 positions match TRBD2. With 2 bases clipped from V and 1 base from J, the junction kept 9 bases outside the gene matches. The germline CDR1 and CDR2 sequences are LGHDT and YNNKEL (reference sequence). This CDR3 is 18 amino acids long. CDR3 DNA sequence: TGTGCCAGCAGCCAAACCCCTCTAGCGGGCTGGAACACCGGGGAGCTGTTTTTT. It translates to CASSQTPLAGWNTGELFF.

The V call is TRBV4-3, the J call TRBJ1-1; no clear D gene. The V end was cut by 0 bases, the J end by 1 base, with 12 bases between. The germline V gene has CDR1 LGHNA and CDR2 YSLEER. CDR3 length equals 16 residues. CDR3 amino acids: CASSQDGEGKNTEAFF. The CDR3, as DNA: TGCGCCAGCAGCCAAGATGGAGAAGGGAAGAACACTGAAGCTTTCTTT.